The clone carrying this TCR beta chain was found once. Its cognate antigen is unknown. V was trimmed by 5 bases and J by 7 bases, leaving 11 bases between them. This CDR3 is 13 amino acids long. CDR1 and CDR2 (germline): MNHEY, SMNVEV (reference sequence). 60 Vbeta and 13 Jbeta primers were used in PCR. Profiled with immunoSEQ multiplex PCR; TCRdb holds only in-frame clones, not every one. Of some 90,000 clones listed, 77% are singletons. The sample originates from a study of cytomegalovirus exposure and HLA in healthy donors. Background on the study: Clustering assigned about four fifths of the approximately 370 genotyped donors to the Caucasian-associated ancestry cluster.

Study results and limitations: TCR beta chain V- and J-gene trimming was linked, in a later analysis, to a missense variant in DCLRE1C. Later work found that TCR association rates differed between HLA loci; DRB1 had the most and HLA-C the fewest.

Sequenced material: PBMCs. The gene calls are TRBV27 and TRBJ1-4, with unresolved D. This TCR came from a boy younger than 18 in good health and CMV-seronegative. The CDR3 DNA sequence: TGTGCCAGCAGTCCGGAGAGGTTTGAAAAACTGTTTTTT. Encoded protein: CASSPERFEKLFF. Looking up the rest from reference TRBV27 and TRBJ1-4 gives the full variable domain: EAQVTQNPRYLITVTGKKLTVTCSQNMNHEYMSWYRQDPGLGLRQIYYSMNVEVTDKGDVPEGYKVSRKEKRNFPLILESPSPNQTSLYFCASSPERFEKLFFGSGTQLSVL.